What follows describes a single T cell receptor (beta chain). What it binds is unknown. Between the trimmed V and J ends, which lost 4 bases and 5 bases, there was a span of 9 bases. The CDR3 loop spans 13 amino acids. From germline, CDR1 is LGHDT and CDR2 YNNKEL (reference sequence). Unique molecular identifiers were present in the TCR beta cDNA libraries. A single record per CDR3 protein comes from TCRdb applying MiXCR to the PCR reads. Of hundreds of thousands of distinct CDR3 sequences listed, around 64% were seen once; the top ten hold 11%. The data belong to a study of post-analysis software for immune sequencing data. Overall study findings and caveats: With TRBV5-6, TRBV5-1 and TRBV20-1 included, 5 or 6 TRBV segments were more frequent in patients than in controls.

The sequencing input was blood. The receptor comes from a girl aged 2-15 years with multiple sclerosis. The chain links TRBV3-1 to TRBJ2-1; D remains ambiguous. CDR3 DNA: TGTGCCAGCAGCCGCATACCCGACAATGAGCAGTTCTTC. This gives the protein CASSRIPDNEQFF.